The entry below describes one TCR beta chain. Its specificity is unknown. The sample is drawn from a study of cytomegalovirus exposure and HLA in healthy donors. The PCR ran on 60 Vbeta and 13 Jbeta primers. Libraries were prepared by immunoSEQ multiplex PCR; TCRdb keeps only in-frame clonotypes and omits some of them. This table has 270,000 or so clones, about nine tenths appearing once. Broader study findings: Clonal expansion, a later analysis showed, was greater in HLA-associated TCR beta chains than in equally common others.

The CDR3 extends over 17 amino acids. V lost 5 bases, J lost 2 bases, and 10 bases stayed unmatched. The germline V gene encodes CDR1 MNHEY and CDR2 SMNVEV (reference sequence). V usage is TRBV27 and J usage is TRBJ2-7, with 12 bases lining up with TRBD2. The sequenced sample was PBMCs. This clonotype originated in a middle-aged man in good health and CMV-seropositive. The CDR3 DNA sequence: TGTGCCAGCAGTCCACCCTTTGGACTAGCGGGACCCTACGAGCAGTACTTC. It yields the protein CASSPPFGLAGPYEQYF.